These T cell receptor beta chains were read from a single sample in a study of blood T cell repertoires in COVID-19. TCRdb keeps only in-frame clones here, not all; method: immunoSEQ multiplex PCR. The sample carries 200,000 to 250,000 clones, 70% to 85% recorded once. Sequencing was done on a sample of peripheral blood. These receptors came from an elderly woman with acute or convalescent COVID-19. Each CDR3 is given with its conserved first and last residue. The D gene is left open where the match is weak. Not every row has a clone size; where given, it reads once, few, many or a size class.

D gene: TRBD2; J gene: TRBJ2-1; V gene: TRBV4-3; clone size: .; CDR3 protein: CASSPKASGTSYNEQFF; CDR3 DNA: TGCGCCAGCAGCCCCAAGGCTAGCGGGACCTCCTACAATGAGCAGTTCTTC
D gene: .; J gene: TRBJ1-4; V gene: TRBV19; clone size: .; CDR3 protein: CASSIRTVQEKLFF; CDR3 DNA: TGTGCCAGTAGTATCAGGACAGTGCAAGAAAAACTGTTTTTT
D gene: .; J gene: TRBJ2-2; V gene: TRBV5-1; clone size: once; CDR3 protein: CASSFSSEGTGELFF; CDR3 DNA: TGCGCCAGCAGCTTCTCTAGCGAGGGCACCGGGGAGCTGTTTTTT
D gene: TRBD2; J gene: TRBJ2-7; V gene: TRBV6-2/TRBV6-3; clone size: .; CDR3 protein: CASSYLSGGAYEQYF; CDR3 DNA: TGTGCCAGCAGTTACCTAAGCGGGGGAGCCTACGAGCAGTACTTC
D gene: TRBD1; J gene: TRBJ1-1; V gene: TRBV18; clone size: .; CDR3 protein: CASSRGTGNTEAFF; CDR3 DNA: TGTGCCAGCTCACGGGGGACAGGGAACACTGAAGCTTTCTTT
D gene: TRBD1; J gene: TRBJ2-5; V gene: TRBV11-3; clone size: .; CDR3 protein: CASSPGQGARETQYF; CDR3 DNA: TGTGCCAGCAGCCCCGGACAGGGGGCGAGGGAGACCCAGTACTTC
D gene: TRBD2; J gene: TRBJ2-1; V gene: TRBV6-5; clone size: .; CDR3 protein: CASSFGTNNNEQFF; CDR3 DNA: TGTGCCAGCAGCTTCGGGACTAACAACAATGAGCAGTTCTTC
D gene: .; J gene: TRBJ2-2; V gene: TRBV28; clone size: .; CDR3 protein: CASSLDRRPSPTGELFF; CDR3 DNA: TGTGCCAGCAGTTTAGATCGCAGGCCCTCCCCTACCGGGGAGCTGTTTTTT
D gene: TRBD2; J gene: TRBJ2-1; V gene: TRBV7-3; clone size: once; CDR3 protein: CASSLNPGLAGEQFF; CDR3 DNA: TGTGCCAGCAGCTTAAACCCGGGACTAGCGGGAGAGCAGTTCTTC
D gene: TRBD2; J gene: TRBJ2-7; V gene: TRBV6-5; clone size: .; CDR3 protein: CATQPTSGRDEQYF; CDR3 DNA: TGTGCCACCCAACCGACTAGCGGACGGGACGAGCAGTACTTC
D gene: .; J gene: TRBJ2-7; V gene: TRBV18; clone size: .; CDR3 protein: CASSPPSSYEQYF; CDR3 DNA: TGTGCCAGCTCACCACCCAGCTCCTACGAGCAGTACTTC
D gene: .; J gene: TRBJ1-4; V gene: TRBV6-5; clone size: .; CDR3 protein: CASSYTSGNEKLFF; CDR3 DNA: TGTGCCAGCAGTTACACCTCAGGGAATGAAAAACTGTTTTTT
D gene: TRBD1; J gene: TRBJ2-2; V gene: TRBV7-8; clone size: .; CDR3 protein: CASSLAGTGHGELFF; CDR3 DNA: TGTGCCAGCAGCTTAGCCGGGACAGGGCACGGGGAGCTGTTTTTT
D gene: .; J gene: TRBJ1-1; V gene: TRBV11-3; clone size: few; CDR3 protein: CASSLESGTEAFF; CDR3 DNA: TGTGCCAGCAGCTTAGAGTCGGGCACTGAAGCTTTCTTT
D gene: TRBD1; J gene: TRBJ2-5; V gene: TRBV6-1; clone size: .; CDR3 protein: CASSPRQGETQYF; CDR3 DNA: TGTGCCAGCAGCCCCAGACAGGGAGAGACCCAGTACTTC
D gene: TRBD1; J gene: TRBJ2-5; V gene: TRBV11-3; clone size: .; CDR3 protein: CASGRQGEETQYF; CDR3 DNA: TGTGCCAGCGGACGGCAGGGGGAAGAGACCCAGTACTTC
D gene: TRBD2; J gene: TRBJ2-4; V gene: TRBV3-1/TRBV3-2; clone size: .; CDR3 protein: CASSQDSGTGNIQYF; CDR3 DNA: TGTGCCAGCAGCCAAGATAGCGGGACTGGAAACATTCAGTACTTC
D gene: TRBD2; J gene: TRBJ2-4; V gene: TRBV6-5; clone size: .; CDR3 protein: CASSSGGIQYF; CDR3 DNA: TGTGCCAGCAGTTCGGGGGGGATCCAGTACTTC
D gene: .; J gene: TRBJ2-6; V gene: TRBV7-2; clone size: few; CDR3 protein: CASSLVAAIPSSGANVLTF; CDR3 DNA: TGTGCCAGCAGCTTAGTTGCGGCCATTCCTAGCTCTGGGGCCAACGTCCTGACTTTC
D gene: TRBD1; J gene: TRBJ2-5; V gene: TRBV28; clone size: .; CDR3 protein: CASSRTGEWETQYF; CDR3 DNA: TGTGCCAGCAGCCGAACAGGGGAGTGGGAGACCCAGTACTTC
D gene: .; J gene: TRBJ1-1; V gene: TRBV18; clone size: .; CDR3 protein: CASSPSRGEAFF; CDR3 DNA: TGTGCCAGCTCACCTTCGAGGGGGGAAGCTTTCTTT
D gene: .; J gene: TRBJ2-5; V gene: TRBV7-9; clone size: .; CDR3 protein: CASSLGTGMWETQYF; CDR3 DNA: TGTGCCAGCAGCTTAGGCACAGGAATGTGGGAGACCCAGTACTTC